The 7 T cell receptor beta chains in this list originate from one sample, sequenced in a study of blood T cell repertoires in COVID-19. Sequenced by immunoSEQ multiplex PCR; TCRdb stores in-frame clones only, minus some. Found here are fewer than 110,000 clones, 85% of them singletons; the top ten hold about 1.8%. The source material was peripheral blood. These TCRs come from a woman in her 70s with active or convalescent COVID-19.

This clone was detected a few times. The chain combines TRBV18 with TRBJ2-4, with TRBD1 matching over 8 bases. The CDR3 contains 16 residues. Germline V gene data show CDR1 as KGHSH and CDR2 as LQKENI. Unmatched junction bases numbered 5, after V lost 4 bases and J lost 0 bases. This chain's CDR3 is CASSLWTGRAKNIQYF. The CDR3 region has the DNA TGTGCCAGCTCACTCTGGACAGGGAGAGCCAAAAACATTCAGTACTTC.

This clone was counted only a few times. The chain carries TRBV3-1 (or the pseudogene TRBV3-2) and TRBJ1-1, with TRBD1 as a possible D gene (5 bases). CDR3 size: 13 residues. CDR1 and CDR2 (germline): LGHDT, YNNKEL (reference sequence). The V end was cut by 0 bases, the J end by 8 bases, with 10 bases between. CDR3 sequence: CASSQDQGGEAFF. The CDR3 DNA reads TGTGCCAGCAGCCAAGATCAGGGTGGAGAAGCTTTCTTT.

The J gene is TRBJ2-5, the V gene TRBV24-1, with 11 bases that match TRBD2. V lost 1 base, J lost 2 bases, and 5 bases stayed unmatched. Germline V gene data show CDR1 as KGHDR and CDR2 as SFDVKD. The CDR3 is made up of 17 amino acids. The CDR3 sequence: CATSDFRLAGSQETQYF. The CDR3 region has the DNA TGTGCCACCAGTGATTTCCGACTAGCGGGATCACAAGAGACCCAGTACTTC.

The CDR3 region is CASSLPGQGADGASWRSGNTIYF. CDR3 nucleotides: TGTGCCAGCAGCCTACCGGGACAGGGGGCGGATGGAGCTAGTTGGCGCTCTGGAAACACCATATATTTT. This rearrangement joins TRBV6-2 or TRBV6-3 to TRBJ1-3; 12 bases are a match to TRBD1. Germline V lookup: CDR1 MNHEY, CDR2 SVGEGT. The CDR3 runs to 23 residues. J was trimmed by 0 bases and V by 6 bases; bases with no gene match: 24.

V usage is TRBV5-4 and J usage is TRBJ2-5; 11 nucleotides match TRBD1. Germline V lookup: CDR1 SGHNT, CDR2 YYREEE (reference sequence). V lost 4 bases to trimming and J lost 4 bases; unmatched junction nucleotides: 6. The length of the CDR3 is 15 residues. The CDR3 spells CASSRDRGASETQYF. As DNA, the CDR3 is TGTGCCAGCAGCAGGGACAGGGGGGCGTCAGAGACCCAGTACTTC. The whole variable domain, remainder taken from reference TRBV5-4 and TRBJ2-5, is ETGVTQSPTHLIKTRGQQVTLRCSSQSGHNTVSWYQQALGQGPQFIFQYYREEENGRGNFPPRFSGLQFPNYSSELNVNALELDDSALYLCASSRDRGASETQYFGPGTRLLVL.

The chain recombines TRBV20-1 with TRBJ2-3, with 13 bases fitting TRBD2. Per germline, CDR1 DFQATT and CDR2 SNEGSKA (reference sequence). The CDR3 has 16 residues. Germline trimming cut 3 bases from V and 0 bases from J; bases unmatched to any gene: 3. CDR3 loop: CSASGTSGTSTDTQYF. The CDR3 DNA follows: TGCAGTGCTAGTGGGACTAGCGGGACTAGCACAGATACGCAGTATTTT.

CDR3 sequence reads: CASSSRWSASGVETQYF. The CDR3 coding sequence is TGTGCCAGCAGCTCTAGATGGTCGGCTAGCGGGGTGGAGACCCAGTACTTC. This sequence joins TRBV7-2 and TRBJ2-5; 9 bases fit TRBD2. The length of the CDR3 is 17 residues. V was pared by 4 bases and J by 5 bases, with 14 bases of the junction left unmatched. Per germline, CDR1 SGHTA and CDR2 FQGNSA.